This entry features one T cell receptor beta chain sequence. Its target is not known. The entry originates in a study of graft-versus-host responses after intestinal transplantation. Findings and limits, study-wide: Recipient bone marrow held GvH clones, some seen earlier in ileum or blood.

Looked up from germline, CDR1 is DFQATT and CDR2 is SNEGSKA (reference sequence). The CDR3 runs 11 residues. Trimming took off 4 bases at V and 4 bases at J, with 8 bases between the two ends. Profiled with immunoSEQ multiplex PCR; TCRdb holds only in-frame clones, not every one. The sample has 120,000 or so clones, about 94% seen once. This sequence originates from a human donor who received an intestinal transplant. The chain recombines TRBV20-1 with TRBJ2-7, with D maybe TRBD2 (6 bases). Specimen: unstimulated CD8+ T cells sorted from spleen or lymph node cells, collected before intestinal transplant. CDR3 loop: CSAISGYEQYF. The CDR3 DNA reads TGCAGTGCTATCAGCGGGTACGAGCAGTACTTC.